The entry that follows covers one TCR beta chain sequence. Its antigen remains unidentified. Germline and junction disagree at one end, which may indicate a read error. No cell sorting was done before RNA was extracted from the tissue. Three rounds of nested PCR, following a modified ARM-PCR protocol, produced the TCRbeta library. TCRdb re-analysed the multiplex PCR reads in MiXCR, keeping a single row per CDR3 protein. The sample holds 130,000 or so distinct CDR3 sequences, roughly 64% seen once. This record comes from a study of tumor and adjacent non-tumor tissue in lung cancer. The study's findings and limits: Top 100 clones took a larger repertoire share in normal lung.

The germline CDR1 and CDR2 sequences are SGHAT and FQNNGV. The CDR3 length is 11 residues. The TCR originated in a man aged 25-45 years with non-small cell lung cancer. The material sequenced was lung tumor tissue. The J gene is TRBJ2-1, the V gene TRBV11-2; TRBD2 might be the D (6 bases). Written as DNA, the CDR3 is TGTGTCAGCATCTATTCGGGGGTAATGTTCTTC. Translated, it gives CVSIYSGVMFF.